The 16 T cell receptor beta chains presented below share a single source sample, sequenced in a study of blood T cell repertoires in COVID-19. TCRdb's table, derived via immunoSEQ multiplex PCR, lists solely in-frame clones and lacks some. Counted here are some 110,000 clones, over 75% occurring once; the ten biggest clones make up under 3%. The specimen was peripheral blood. Receptors were obtained from a man aged 50-59 years with acute or convalescent COVID-19.

This clone turned up a few times. CDR3 coding DNA: TGTGCCATCAGTGGGATACAGGGCTACGAGCAGTACTTC. Residues: CAISGIQGYEQYF. The chain carries TRBV10-3 and TRBJ2-7; D might be TRBD1 (6 bases). Per the germline V gene, CDR1 is ENHRY and CDR2 is SYGVKD. This CDR3 has 13 amino acids. V dropped 4 bases and J dropped 3 bases, with 10 bases sitting between them.

The chain couples TRBV28 to TRBJ2-5; D may be TRBD2 (5 bases). The CDR3 is made up of 15 amino acids. The V and J ends lost 5 bases and 4 bases respectively, with 17 bases between them. Germline CDR1 and CDR2: MDHEN and SYDVKM. The CDR3 nucleotides are TGTGCCAGCAGTAACTCGGGAAGCCTCCGAGAGACCCAGTACTTC. Its translation is CASSNSGSLRETQYF. The full variable domain, its missing parts supplied by reference TRBV28 and TRBJ2-5, is DVKVTQSSRYLVKRTGEKVFLECVQDMDHENMFWYRQDPGLGLRLIYFSYDVKMKEKGDIPEGYSVSREKKERFSLILESASTNQTSMYLCASSNSGSLRETQYFGPGTRLLVL.

Here the CDR3 DNA reads TGTGCCAGCAGCCAACAGGCAGCAAGCACTGAAGCTTTCTTT. It specifies CASSQQAASTEAFF. The chain uses TRBV7-8 and TRBJ1-1, with D perhaps matching TRBD1 (5 bases). The CDR3 consists of 14 residues. V gave up 5 bases and J gave up 4 bases, with 14 bases separating them. Germline-derived CDR1 and CDR2 are SGHVS and FQNEAQ.

The chain uses TRBV4-2 and TRBJ1-6; 10 positions match TRBD1. J lost 7 bases, V lost 4 bases, and 13 bases had no gene match. From germline, CDR1 is LGHNA and CDR2 YNFKEQ. The CDR3 loop spans 18 amino acids. The CDR3 DNA sequence: TGTGCCAGCAGCCCGGTCGGGACAGGGGTAAGGAGGAATTCACCCCTCCACTTT. Translation gives CASSPVGTGVRRNSPLHF.

This chain connects TRBV18 to TRBJ2-2; a possible D gene is TRBD2 (6 bases). CDR3 length: 16 amino acids. V gave up 3 bases and J gave up 4 bases, with 15 bases separating them. Germline CDR1 reads KGHSH; CDR2 reads LQKENI. The chain's CDR3 is CASSPPTGVVTGELFF. The CDR3 DNA follows: TGTGCCAGCTCACCTCCTACGGGAGTAGTCACCGGGGAGCTGTTTTTT.

In its sample, this clone was seen many times. The chain combines TRBV27 with TRBJ1-5, with 7 bases fitting TRBD1. Losses at the gene ends were 6 bases for V and 5 bases for J; bases not matched to a gene: 4. Germline values: CDR1 MNHEY, CDR2 SMNVEV (reference sequence). This CDR3 is built from 13 residues. CDR3 amino acids: CASSLGGDQPQHF. The CDR3 DNA sequence: TGTGCCAGCAGCCTAGGGGGCGATCAGCCCCAGCATTTT.

This clone was observed a single time. The rearrangement joins TRBV20-1 to TRBJ2-1; 9 bases agree with TRBD2. Germline CDR1 DFQATT, CDR2 SNEGSKA (reference sequence). The CDR3 totals 14 residues. V lost 3 bases and J lost 6; bases outside the gene matches: 6. CDR3 DNA sequence: TGCAGTGCTAGTCTAGCGGGAATTGGCAATGAGCAGTTCTTC. Translation gives CSASLAGIGNEQFF.

V and J are TRBV15 and TRBJ2-5; TRBD1 aligns across 7 bases. Germline V gene lookup returns CDR1 LNHNV and CDR2 YYDKDF (reference sequence). The CDR3 consists of 15 residues. The V and J ends lost 1 base and 2 bases, in that order; junction bases with no gene match: 4. The CDR3 DNA is TGTGCCACCAGCAGAGCGGGACAGACACAAGAGACCCAGTACTTC. Translating it yields CATSRAGQTQETQYF.

J is TRBJ1-2 and V is TRBV12-2; the DNA was not used to check the table's D call, TRBD1. TRBV12-2 is noted as a pseudogene. The CDR3 is 18 amino acids. CDR3 sequence (DNA): TGTGCAAGTCGCTATGTCCGTCGGGGACAGAGAATTAACTATGGCTACACCTTC. As protein: CASRYVRRGQRINYGYTF.

CDR3 sequence: CASSVFSTDTQYF. The DNA for the CDR3 is TGTGCCAGCAGTGTCTTTAGCACAGATACGCAGTATTTT. The V call is TRBV2, the J call TRBJ2-3; no definite D call. Germline loops: CDR1 SNHLY, CDR2 FYNNEI. The CDR3 length is 13 residues. The V end was cut by 4 bases, the J end by 0 bases, with 5 bases between.

This clone was observed at least ten times. The rearrangement links TRBV4-2 to TRBJ2-1; 8 nucleotides agree with TRBD2. V shed 0 bases, J shed 2 bases, and the junction held 6 bases outside the gene matches. Germline V CDR1 and CDR2: LGHNA, YNFKEQ. The CDR3 spans 17 residues. CDR3 in DNA: TGTGCCAGCAGCCAAGAGGGAGCGGGACTAGCCTACAATGAGCAGTTCTTC. The encoded protein is CASSQEGAGLAYNEQFF.

The chain employs TRBV19 and TRBJ2-2; tentative D call: TRBD2 (5 bases). V gave up 0 bases and J gave up 10 bases, with 12 bases separating them. Germline values: CDR1 LNHDA, CDR2 SQIVND (reference sequence). CDR3 size: 14 residues. The CDR3 reads CASSIDPGKEELFF. In DNA, the CDR3 is TGTGCCAGTAGTATAGATCCGGGGAAAGAGGAGCTGTTTTTT.

The J gene is TRBJ1-1, the V gene TRBV6-6; unclear D gene. V lost 4 bases and J 6 bases, leaving 12 bases between the germline ends. The CDR3 has 13 residues. Germline CDR1 and CDR2: MNHNY and SVGAGI (reference sequence). CDR3 in amino acids: CASSSTTGSEAFF. The CDR3 DNA sequence: TGTGCCAGCAGTTCCACGACGGGTTCTGAAGCTTTCTTT.

V gene TRBV7-9 combines with J gene TRBJ2-5, with D possibly matching TRBD1 (5 bases). Germline CDR1 SEHNR, CDR2 FQNEAQ (reference sequence). V shed 4 bases and J shed 5 bases, with 17 bases lying between them. CDR3 length equals 15 residues. CDR3 nucleotide sequence: TGTGCCAGCAGCTCGTCAGGGAACGGTATCGAGACCCAGTACTTC. This sequence encodes CASSSSGNGIETQYF.

DNA for the CDR3: TGTGCCAGCAGTGCGGGGGGACTCGCAGATACGCAGTATTTT. Its translation: CASSAGGLADTQYF. The chain has TRBV6-4 and TRBJ2-3, with TRBD2 identical over 7 bases. V lost 4 bases and J lost 4; bases outside the gene matches: 5. This CDR3 spans 14 amino acids. Germline loops: CDR1 MRHNA, CDR2 SNTAGT.

This clone was counted a few times. The chain links TRBV20-1 to TRBJ1-1; D remains unclear. Germline CDR1 and CDR2: DFQATT and SNEGSKA (reference sequence). CDR3 length: 10 amino acids. V shed 7 bases and J shed 5 bases, with 8 bases lying between them. CDR3 protein: CSVEGTEAFF. The CDR3 DNA sequence: TGCAGTGTCGAGGGTACTGAAGCTTTCTTT.